The present TCR beta chain was sequenced within a study of blood T cell repertoires in COVID-19. Study overall: The origin of the acute and convalescent COVID-19 samples was the United States, Italy and Spain.

Participants were aged roughly 18 to 90 years from roughly 26 US areas. Recovery among Cohort 3 donors was established by two negative PCRs, clearance, or symptom resolution. Repertoires were generated with immunoSEQ multiplex PCR, while TCRdb's copy carries only in-frame clones and drops some. The sample contains 260,000 or so clones, 85% of which appear only once. There are 16 residues in the CDR3. Losses at the gene ends were 4 bases for V and 6 bases for J; bases not matched to a gene: 12. The germline V gene encodes CDR1 LNHDA and CDR2 SQIVND (reference sequence). V and J are TRBV19 and TRBJ2-7; 10 bases align to TRBD1. The material sequenced was PBMCs or T cells enriched from blood (not recorded which). The clonotype was recovered from a woman aged 45-59 years who had recovered from COVID-19. As DNA, the CDR3 is TGTGCCAGTAGTACTCGACAGGGGGCGCGAGCCGGCGAGCAGTACTTC. Translated, it gives CASSTRQGARAGEQYF.